The clone carrying this T cell receptor (beta chain) was seen many times. No antigen is known for it. This record belongs to a study of T-cell reconstitution after alpha-beta-depleted transplantation in children. Study conclusions and caveats: TCRbeta diversity was high at day 60 in some patients (a result of surviving recipient T cells and thymic progenitors).

A TCRbeta library incorporating unique molecular identifiers was prepared. In TCRdb, the PCR reads were re-called with MiXCR into one record per CDR3 protein. The sample contains a few hundred thousand distinct CDR3 sequences, over 9% of which appear only once. Germline CDR1 and CDR2: SGHKS and YYEKEE (reference sequence). Losses at the gene ends were 4 bases for V and 4 bases for J; bases not matched to a gene: 6. This CDR3 has 15 residues. The receptor's source is a boy in the first two years of life with acute myeloid leukemia, due to receive a stem cell transplant. This chain joins TRBV5-5 and TRBJ2-1; 9 bases line up with TRBD2. Sequences were derived from PBMCs, sampled before TCRalphabeta/CD19-depleted stem cell transplant. CDR3 sequence reads: CASSIGLAGYNEQFF. The CDR3 DNA sequence: TGTGCCAGCAGCATCGGGCTAGCGGGATACAATGAGCAGTTCTTC. Full variable domain (rest looked up from reference TRBV5-5 and TRBJ2-1): DAGVTQSPTHLIKTRGQQVTLRCSPISGHKSVSWYQQVLGQGPQFIFQYYEKEERGRGNFPDRFSARQFPNYSSELNVNALLLGDSALYLCASSIGLAGYNEQFFGPGTRLTVL.